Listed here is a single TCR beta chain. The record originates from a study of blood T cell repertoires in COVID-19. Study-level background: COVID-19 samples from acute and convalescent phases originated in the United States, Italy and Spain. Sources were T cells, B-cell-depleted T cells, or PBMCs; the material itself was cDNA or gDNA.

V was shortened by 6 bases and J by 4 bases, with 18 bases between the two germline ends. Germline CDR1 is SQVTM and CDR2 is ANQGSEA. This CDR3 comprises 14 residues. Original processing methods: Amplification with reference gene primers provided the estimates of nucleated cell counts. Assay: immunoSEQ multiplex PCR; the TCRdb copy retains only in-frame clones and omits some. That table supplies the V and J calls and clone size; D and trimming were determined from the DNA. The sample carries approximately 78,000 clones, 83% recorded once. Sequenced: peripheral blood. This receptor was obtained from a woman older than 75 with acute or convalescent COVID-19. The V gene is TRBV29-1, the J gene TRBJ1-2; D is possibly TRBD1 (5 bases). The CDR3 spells CSVSISGQFYGYTF. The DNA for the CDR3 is TGCAGCGTCTCGATCTCTGGACAATTCTATGGCTACACCTTC.